The 15 T cell receptor beta chains below all came from one sample that was sequenced in a study of blood T cell repertoires in COVID-19. Profiling relied on immunoSEQ multiplex PCR, and the TCRdb table lists in-frame clones only, not all of them. The profile covers around 260,000 clones, with roughly 90% appearing a single time and approximately 3.8% taken by the ten largest. The source material was peripheral blood. These receptors were obtained from a man aged 60 to 69 who had recovered from COVID-19.

The J gene is TRBJ1-1, the V gene TRBV24-1; the D is unclear. Trimming removed 5 bases from V and 0 bases from J, with 24 bases in between. Germline V gives CDR1 KGHDR, CDR2 SFDVKD. There are 19 residues in the CDR3. The CDR3 spells CATSAPSVFAGFLNTEAFF. CDR3 DNA sequence: TGTGCCACCAGTGCCCCCTCTGTATTTGCAGGCTTCTTGAACACTGAAGCTTTCTTT.

Here the CDR3 DNA reads TGCGCCAGCAGCTTGAGCGGACGGGATGGCTACACCTTC. This gives the protein CASSLSGRDGYTF. The chain is built from TRBV5-1 and TRBJ1-2; D call uncertain. Germline lookup yields CDR1 SGHRS and CDR2 YFSETQ. Deletions cut 1 base from V and 6 bases from J, with 10 bases between. This CDR3 is built from 13 residues.

The chain combines TRBV4-1 with TRBJ1-2, with D possibly matching TRBD1 (5 bases). Germline CDR1 MGHRA, CDR2 YSYEKL. Deletions cut 4 bases from V and 1 base from J, with 10 bases between. The CDR3 extends over 14 amino acids. In DNA form, the CDR3 reads TGCGCCAGCAGCCTCGGGGGGGTTAACTATGGCTACACCTTC. As protein: CASSLGGVNYGYTF.

This chain connects TRBV7-2 to TRBJ1-1; 8 nucleotides match TRBD1. The CDR3 has 14 amino acids. Germline loops: CDR1 SGHTA, CDR2 FQGNSA. V lost 2 bases and J lost 4; bases outside the gene matches: 3. The CDR3 is CASSLFGQGTEAFF. The CDR3 DNA follows: TGTGCCAGCAGCTTATTTGGACAGGGCACTGAAGCTTTCTTT.

The chain combines TRBV12-5 with TRBJ1-1; 7 nucleotides match TRBD1. V was clipped by 6 bases and J by 9 bases; unmatched bases: 7. The CDR3 sequence is 12 residues long. The germline CDR1 and CDR2 sequences are LGHNT and FRNRAP. CDR3 nucleotide sequence: TGTGCTAGTGGAAGTGGACAGGCTAAAGCTTTCTTT. As protein: CASGSGQAKAFF. Complete variable domain (other parts from reference TRBV12-5 and TRBJ1-1): DARVTQTPRHKVTEMGQEVTMRCQPILGHNTVFWYRQTMMQGLELLAYFRNRAPLDDSGMPKDRFSAEMPDATLATLKIQPSEPRDSAVYFCASGSGQAKAFFGQGTRLTVV.

The J gene is TRBJ2-2, the V gene TRBV7-7; 11 bases map to TRBD2. This CDR3 is built from 17 residues. V lost 4 bases, J lost 0 bases, and 4 bases stayed unmatched. Germline V gene data show CDR1 as SSHAT and CDR2 as FNYEAQ (reference sequence). In nucleotides, the CDR3 is TGTGCCAGCAGCTCGACTAGCGGGGTCGCGAACACCGGGGAGCTGTTTTTT. This sequence encodes CASSSTSGVANTGELFF.

V gene TRBV5-4 combines with J gene TRBJ2-7, with D hard to call. CDR1 and CDR2 (germline): SGHNT, YYREEE (reference sequence). Trimming took off 3 bases at V and 2 bases at J, with 9 bases between the two ends. The CDR3 totals 13 residues. The CDR3 DNA is TGTGCCAGCAGCTCCCCCCAGGCCTACGAGCAGTACTTC. Its translation: CASSSPQAYEQYF.

This chain joins TRBV29-1 and TRBJ1-1; a possible D gene is TRBD1 (5 bases). Germline V gene lookup returns CDR1 SQVTM and CDR2 ANQGSEA. The CDR3 runs 13 residues. The V and J ends lost 3 bases and 4 bases respectively, with 12 bases between them. The CDR3 is CSVEEGTGTEAFF. The CDR3 DNA is TGCAGCGTTGAGGAGGGGACGGGCACTGAAGCTTTCTTT.

This clone was seen once. The chain employs TRBV27 and TRBJ2-7; perhaps TRBD2 as D (5 bases). The germline V gene has CDR1 MNHEY and CDR2 SMNVEV (reference sequence). V was cut by 6 bases and J by 5 bases, with 8 bases left in between. The CDR3 sequence is 11 residues long. CDR3 in amino acids: CASRRANEQYF. The CDR3 nucleotides are TGTGCCAGCAGGCGGGCGAACGAGCAGTACTTC.

The V gene is TRBV19, the J gene TRBJ2-5, with TRBD2 identical over 10 bases. The CDR3 loop spans 15 amino acids. Germline loops: CDR1 LNHDA, CDR2 SQIVND (reference sequence). The V segment lost 2 bases and the J segment 5 bases; nucleotides outside the gene matches: 5. CDR3 sequence (DNA): TGTGCCAGTAGTATAACACCGACTAGCGGGGAGACCCAGTACTTC. Its translation: CASSITPTSGETQYF.

This sequence joins TRBV6-2 or TRBV6-3 and TRBJ1-5; D not certain. Trimming shortened V by 0 bases and J by 3 bases, and 15 bases separated the two germline ends. There are 17 residues in the CDR3. Germline CDR1 is MNHEY and CDR2 is SVGEGT. For the CDR3, the DNA is TGTGCCAGCAGTTACTCGACGGGGAGCTTGTCCAATCAGCCCCAGCATTTT. Amino acids: CASSYSTGSLSNQPQHF.

V is TRBV9 and J is TRBJ1-2; 9 nucleotides line up with TRBD1. CDR1 is SGDLS and CDR2 is YYNGEE in the germline V gene. The CDR3 contains 13 residues. The V segment lost 3 bases and the J segment 4 bases; nucleotides outside the gene matches: 1. CDR3 DNA sequence: TGTGCCAGCAGCGGGGACAGGGCCTATGGCTACACCTTC. Its protein is CASSGDRAYGYTF.

The genes are TRBV18 and TRBJ1-5, with D hard to call. This CDR3 has 13 residues. Germline V gene lookup returns CDR1 KGHSH and CDR2 LQKENI. Trimming took off 5 bases at V and 3 bases at J, with 8 bases between the two ends. In nucleotides, the CDR3 is TGTGCCAGCTCAGGGCTTAACAATCAGCCCCAGCATTTT. Translation gives CASSGLNNQPQHF.

The chain links TRBV7-9 to TRBJ2-6, with a weak D call TRBD2 (5 bases). Germline V CDR1 and CDR2: SEHNR, FQNEAQ (reference sequence). V lost 5 bases and J 5 bases, leaving 19 bases between the germline ends. This CDR3 comprises 17 residues. Here the CDR3 DNA reads TGTGCCAGCAGCCCTCAAGGCAATGAGCGGAGGGCCAACGTCCTGACTTTC. Encoded protein: CASSPQGNERRANVLTF.

The chain joins TRBV7-9 to TRBJ2-7; possibly TRBD2 for D (6 bases). CDR1 SEHNR and CDR2 FQNEAQ come from the germline V gene (reference sequence). The V end lost 3 bases, the J end lost 6 bases, and 12 bases lay between the germline ends. This CDR3 region has 13 residues. The DNA of the CDR3 is TGTGCCAGCAGCTTCAAGGCGGAGGGCGAGCAGTACTTC. Residues: CASSFKAEGEQYF.